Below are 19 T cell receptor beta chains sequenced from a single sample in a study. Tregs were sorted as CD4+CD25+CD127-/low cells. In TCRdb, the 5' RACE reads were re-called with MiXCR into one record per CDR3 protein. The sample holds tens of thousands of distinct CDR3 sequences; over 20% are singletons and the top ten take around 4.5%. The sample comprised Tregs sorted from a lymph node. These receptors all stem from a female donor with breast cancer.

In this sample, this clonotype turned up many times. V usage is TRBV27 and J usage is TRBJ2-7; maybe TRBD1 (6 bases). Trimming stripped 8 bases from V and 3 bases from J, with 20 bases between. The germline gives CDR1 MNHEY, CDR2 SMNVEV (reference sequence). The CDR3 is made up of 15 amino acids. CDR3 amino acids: CASCAQIGQHYEQYF. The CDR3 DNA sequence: TGTGCCAGCTGTGCACAGATCGGACAGCACTACGAGCAGTACTTC.

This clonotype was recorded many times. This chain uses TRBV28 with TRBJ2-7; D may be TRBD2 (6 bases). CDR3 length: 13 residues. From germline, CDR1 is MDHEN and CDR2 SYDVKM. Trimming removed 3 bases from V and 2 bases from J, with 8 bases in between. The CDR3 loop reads CASSFGGTYEQYF. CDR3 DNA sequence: TGTGCCAGCAGTTTCGGGGGTACCTACGAGCAGTACTTC.

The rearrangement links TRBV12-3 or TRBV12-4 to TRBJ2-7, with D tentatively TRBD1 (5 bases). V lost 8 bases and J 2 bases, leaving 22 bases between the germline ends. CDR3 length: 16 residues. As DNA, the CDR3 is TGTGCCAGCGGTCCTCCGAACATTGGCAGGGCCTACGAGCAGTACTTC. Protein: CASGPPNIGRAYEQYF.

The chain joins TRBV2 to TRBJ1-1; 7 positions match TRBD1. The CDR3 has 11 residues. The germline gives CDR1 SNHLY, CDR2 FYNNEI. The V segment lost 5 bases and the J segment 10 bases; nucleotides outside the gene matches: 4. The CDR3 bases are TGTGCCAGCAGTCACAGGGGCCCAGCTTTCTTT. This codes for CASSHRGPAFF.

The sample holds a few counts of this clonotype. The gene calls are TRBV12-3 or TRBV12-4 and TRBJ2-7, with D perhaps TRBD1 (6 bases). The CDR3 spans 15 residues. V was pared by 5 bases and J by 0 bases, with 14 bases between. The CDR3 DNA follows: TGTGCCAGCAGTCATGGGACACTGATCTCCTACGAGCAGTACTTC. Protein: CASSHGTLISYEQYF.

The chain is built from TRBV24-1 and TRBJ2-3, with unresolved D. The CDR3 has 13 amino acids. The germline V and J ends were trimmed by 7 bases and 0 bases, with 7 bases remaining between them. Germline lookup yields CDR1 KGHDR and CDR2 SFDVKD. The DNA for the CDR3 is TGTGCCACCAGCGTCCACAGCACAGATACGCAGTATTTT. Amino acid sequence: CATSVHSTDTQYF.

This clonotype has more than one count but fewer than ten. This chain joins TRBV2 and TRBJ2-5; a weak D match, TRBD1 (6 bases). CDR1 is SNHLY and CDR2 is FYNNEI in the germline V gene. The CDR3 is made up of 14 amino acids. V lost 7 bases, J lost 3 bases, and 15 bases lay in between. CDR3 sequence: CASNPLTGEETQYF. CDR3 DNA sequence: TGTGCCAGCAACCCCTTGACAGGAGAAGAGACCCAGTACTTC.

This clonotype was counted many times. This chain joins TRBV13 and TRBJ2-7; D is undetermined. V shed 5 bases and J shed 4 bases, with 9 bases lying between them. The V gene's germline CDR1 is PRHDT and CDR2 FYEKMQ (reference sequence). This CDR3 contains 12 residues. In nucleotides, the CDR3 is TGTGCCAGCAGCCTCACCAAATACGAGCAGTACTTC. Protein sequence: CASSLTKYEQYF.

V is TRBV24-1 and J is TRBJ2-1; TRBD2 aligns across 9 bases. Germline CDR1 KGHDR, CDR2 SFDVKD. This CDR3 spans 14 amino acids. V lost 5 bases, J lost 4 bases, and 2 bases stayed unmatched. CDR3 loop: CATSGLAEYNEQFF. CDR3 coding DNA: TGTGCCACCAGTGGACTAGCGGAATACAATGAGCAGTTCTTC.

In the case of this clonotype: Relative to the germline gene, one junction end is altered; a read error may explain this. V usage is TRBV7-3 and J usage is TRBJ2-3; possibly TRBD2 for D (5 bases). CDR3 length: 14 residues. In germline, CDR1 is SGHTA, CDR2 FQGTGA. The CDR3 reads CTSSLSGLADTQYF. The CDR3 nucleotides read TGTACCAGCAGCTTAAGCGGTTTGGCGGATACGCAGTATTTT.

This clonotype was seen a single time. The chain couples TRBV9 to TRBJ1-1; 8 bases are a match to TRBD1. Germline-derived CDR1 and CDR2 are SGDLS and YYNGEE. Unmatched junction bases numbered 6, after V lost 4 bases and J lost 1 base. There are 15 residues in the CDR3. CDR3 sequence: CASSPETGANTEAFF. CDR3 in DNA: TGTGCCAGCAGCCCAGAGACAGGGGCGAACACTGAAGCTTTCTTT.

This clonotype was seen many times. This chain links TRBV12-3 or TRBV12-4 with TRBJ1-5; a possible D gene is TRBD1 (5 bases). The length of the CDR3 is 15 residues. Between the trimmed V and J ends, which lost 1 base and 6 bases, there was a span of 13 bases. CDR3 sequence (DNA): TGTGCCAGCAGTTTAGAAGCTGATCAGGGTCAGCCCCAGCATTTT. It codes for CASSLEADQGQPQHF.

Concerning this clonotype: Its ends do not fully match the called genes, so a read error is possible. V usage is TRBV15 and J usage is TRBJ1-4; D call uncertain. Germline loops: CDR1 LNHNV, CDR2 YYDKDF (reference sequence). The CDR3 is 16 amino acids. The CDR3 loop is CATSRDYKDFNEKLSF. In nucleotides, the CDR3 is TGTGCCACCAGCAGAGACTACAAAGACTTTAATGAAAAACTGTCTTTT.

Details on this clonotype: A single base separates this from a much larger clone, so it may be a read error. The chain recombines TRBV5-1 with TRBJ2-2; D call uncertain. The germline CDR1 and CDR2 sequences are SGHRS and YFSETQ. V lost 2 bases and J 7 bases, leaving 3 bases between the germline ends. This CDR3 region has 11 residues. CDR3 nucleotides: TGCGCCAGCAGCTTTGTCGGGGAGCTGTTTTTT. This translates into CASSFVGELFF.

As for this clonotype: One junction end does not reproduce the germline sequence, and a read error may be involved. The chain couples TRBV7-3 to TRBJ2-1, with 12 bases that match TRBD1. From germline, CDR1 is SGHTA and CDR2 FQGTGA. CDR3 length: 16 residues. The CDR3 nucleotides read TGTGCCAGCAGCTTTCTCAGCGGGACAGGGGGCAATGGGCAGTTCTTC. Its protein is CASSFLSGTGGNGQFF. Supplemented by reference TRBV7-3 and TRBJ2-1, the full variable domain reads GAGVSQTPSNKVTEKGKYVELRCDPISGHTALYWYRQSLGQGPEFLIYFQGTGAADDSGLPNDRFFAVRPEGSVSTLKIQRTERGDSAVYLCASSFLSGTGGNGQFFGPGTRLTVL.

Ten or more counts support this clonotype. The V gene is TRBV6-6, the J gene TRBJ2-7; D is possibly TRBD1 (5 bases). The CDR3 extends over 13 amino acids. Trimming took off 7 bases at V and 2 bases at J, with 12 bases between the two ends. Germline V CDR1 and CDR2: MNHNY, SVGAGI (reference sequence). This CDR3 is CASTVGVPYEQYF. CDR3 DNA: TGTGCCAGCACCGTAGGGGTCCCCTACGAGCAGTACTTC.

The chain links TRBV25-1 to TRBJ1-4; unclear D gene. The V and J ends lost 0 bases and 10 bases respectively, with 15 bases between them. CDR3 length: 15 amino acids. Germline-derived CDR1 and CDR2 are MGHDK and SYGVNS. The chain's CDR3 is CASSEYGPPGGKLFF. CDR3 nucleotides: TGTGCCAGCAGTGAATATGGCCCGCCGGGAGGAAAACTGTTTTTT.

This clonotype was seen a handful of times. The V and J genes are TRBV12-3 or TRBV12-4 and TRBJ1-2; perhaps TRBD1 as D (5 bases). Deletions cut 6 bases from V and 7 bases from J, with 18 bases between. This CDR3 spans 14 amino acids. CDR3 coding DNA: TGTGCCAGCAGCCTCCGGTCCAGGGAGAGTGGCTACACCTTC. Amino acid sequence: CASSLRSRESGYTF.

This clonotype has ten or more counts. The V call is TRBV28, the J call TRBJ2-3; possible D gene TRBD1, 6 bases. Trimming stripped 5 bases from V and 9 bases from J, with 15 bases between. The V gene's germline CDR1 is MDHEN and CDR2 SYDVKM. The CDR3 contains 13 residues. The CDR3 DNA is TGTGCCAGCAGTAATACTGACAGGCCAACGCAGTATTTT. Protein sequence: CASSNTDRPTQYF.